Shown below are 4 T cell receptor beta chains from a single sample sequenced in a study of T cell responses to AZD1222 COVID-19 vaccine. The table came from immunoSEQ multiplex PCR; TCRdb's copy has only in-frame clones and leaves some out. The sample has about 140,000 clones. Sequenced: peripheral blood. All receptors derive from an adult in good health.

This chain uses TRBV30 with TRBJ1-2; 7 nucleotides match TRBD1. This CDR3 region has 13 residues. V was pared by 2 bases and J by 2 bases, with 2 bases of the junction left unmatched. Per the germline V gene, CDR1 is GTSNPN and CDR2 is SVGIG (reference sequence). The CDR3 bases are TGTGCCTGGAGTACGGGACAGAACTATGGCTACACCTTC. Residues: CAWSTGQNYGYTF.

The CDR3 sequence: CASSPQGYTEAFF. CDR3 DNA: TGTGCCAGCAGCCCCCAGGGATACACTGAAGCTTTCTTT. The chain uses TRBV7-3 and TRBJ1-1; tentative D call: TRBD1 (5 bases). The CDR3 totals 13 residues. V was cut by 5 bases and J by 3 bases, with 10 bases left in between. Germline CDR1 reads SGHTA; CDR2 reads FQGTGA.

J is TRBJ1-2 and V is TRBV18; no reliable D call. Germline lookup yields CDR1 KGHSH and CDR2 LQKENI. The CDR3 loop spans 16 amino acids. Trimming removed 3 bases at V and 2 bases at J, with 16 bases between. Written as DNA, the CDR3 is TGTGCCAGCTCACCCTCGTTCGTGGCGGCCAACTATGGCTACACCTTC. This translates into CASSPSFVAANYGYTF.

This sequence joins TRBV6-4 and TRBJ1-1; 9 bases fit TRBD1. Germline lookup yields CDR1 MRHNA and CDR2 SNTAGT. V lost 9 bases to trimming and J lost 5 bases; unmatched junction nucleotides: 4. CDR3 length: 12 amino acids. CDR3 sequence (DNA): TGTGCCAGGAGGACAGGGGAAACTGAAGCTTTCTTT. Protein product: CARRTGETEAFF.